This T cell receptor (beta chain) was found in a study of PD-L1 blockade in urothelial cancer. Turning to the study itself: Most patients, twenty-five of 29, were males with bladder-origin cancer.

The CDR3 extends over 15 amino acids. This clone was detected many times. Spiked synthetic TCR analogs estimated absolute template abundance per PCR. Clones were sequenced by immunoSEQ multiplex PCR, and TCRdb holds only the in-frame ones, with some missing. The table shows 58,000 or so clones, with 86% occurring only once. The clonotype comes from a man aged 50 to 60 with urothelial cancer. The specimen was PBMCs, collected around atezolizumab (anti-PD-L1) treatment. This chain connects TRBV21-1 to TRBJ2-1; whether TRBD2, the table's D call, matches the DNA was not checked. TRBV21-1 is recorded as a pseudogene. CDR3 DNA: TGTGCCAGCAGCAGACTAGCGGGAGGCCACAATGAGCAGTTCTTC. Its protein is CASSRLAGGHNEQFF.